This T cell receptor beta chain was sequenced during a study of technical replicates of blood from a handful of donors. The length of the CDR3 is 12 residues. CDR1 is WNHNN and CDR2 is SYGVQD in the germline V gene (reference sequence). Trimming took 10 bases from V and 2 from J, leaving 10 bases between them. Clones were sequenced by immunoSEQ multiplex PCR, and TCRdb holds only the in-frame ones, with some missing. The sample comprises about 89,000 clones, 90% to 95% of which are singletons, and 0.2% to 0.25% rests with the top ten. The chain employs TRBV10-1 and TRBJ2-3, with D unclear. The sequence was collected from a human donor in good health. Sequencing was done on a sample of T cells isolated from PBMCs. The CDR3: CAITRDTDTQYF. The CDR3 nucleotides read TGCGCCATTACGCGAGACACAGATACGCAGTATTTT.